The entry below describes one T cell receptor (beta chain). Its antigen remains unidentified. The sample is drawn from a study of T cell repertoires in cytomegalovirus infection. TCRdb independently ran MiXCR on the reads; one entry per CDR3 protein. The repertoire consists of about half a million distinct CDR3 sequences, with 30% to 35% occurring once and the leading ten covering 17%. The CDR3 totals 12 residues. Germline V gives CDR1 DFQATT, CDR2 SNEGSKA (reference sequence). V lost 0 bases and J 10 bases, leaving 12 bases between the germline ends. Study-wide findings and caveats: HLA-C-restricted CMV clonotypes gave the most frequent clonotype in two of eight donors.

This chain joins TRBV20-1 and TRBJ1-1; D perhaps matches TRBD1 (5 bases). The TCR originated in a human donor in good health (CMV status not recorded). Some clones in this sample may be carry-over from other donors' samples. The specimen comprised cultured PBMCs, sampled from culture after CMV antigen stimulation. CDR3 DNA sequence: TGCAGTGCTAGAGATTCAGGGCCCGCAGCTTTCTTT. This sequence encodes CSARDSGPAAFF.